This T cell receptor (beta chain) derives from a study of long-term antiretroviral therapy in people with HIV. The authors ran the immunoSEQ assay, v3.0, at survey level. In sequencing, roughly 35,000-50,000 T-cell genomes per sample were targeted. Sequencing was performed with immunoSEQ multiplex PCR; in TCRdb, only in-frame clones are kept and a portion is missing. This table holds more than 25,000 clones, over 70% found once. To note about this clone: The target antigen is unknown.

This CDR3 comprises 16 residues. Germline lookup yields CDR1 SGHVS and CDR2 FQNEAQ. With V trimmed by 5 bases and J by 5 bases, 9 bases remained unmatched. Overall study findings and caveats: Repertoires looked antigen-experienced, with only a slight naive shift after ART.

Donors needed at least one pre-ART PBMC sample plus at least two post-ART samples. In the United States, treatment was given to all participants with HIV. The input for sequencing was unsorted PBMCs, taken 2.1 years after starting antiretroviral therapy. The sequence came from a man aged 25-45 years with HIV. The chain links TRBV7-8 to TRBJ1-3; 10 positions match TRBD1. CDR3 amino acids: CASSPWTGGERNTIYF. In nucleotides, the CDR3 is TGTGCCAGCAGCCCCTGGACAGGGGGGGAAAGAAACACCATATATTTT.